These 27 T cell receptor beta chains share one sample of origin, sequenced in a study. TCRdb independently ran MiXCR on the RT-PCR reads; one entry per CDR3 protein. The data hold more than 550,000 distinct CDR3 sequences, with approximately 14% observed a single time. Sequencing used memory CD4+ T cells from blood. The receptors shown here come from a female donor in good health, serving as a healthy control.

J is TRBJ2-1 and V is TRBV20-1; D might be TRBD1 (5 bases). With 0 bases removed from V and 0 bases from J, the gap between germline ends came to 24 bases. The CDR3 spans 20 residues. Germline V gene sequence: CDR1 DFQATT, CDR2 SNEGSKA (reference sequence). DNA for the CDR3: TGCAGTGCTAGAGATGTCACAGGATCGAGGTTGGGGATCTCCTACAATGAGCAGTTCTTC. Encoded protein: CSARDVTGSRLGISYNEQFF.

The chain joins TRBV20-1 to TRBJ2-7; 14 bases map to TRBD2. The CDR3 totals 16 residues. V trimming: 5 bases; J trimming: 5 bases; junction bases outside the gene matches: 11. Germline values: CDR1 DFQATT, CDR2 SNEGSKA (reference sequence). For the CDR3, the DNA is TGCAGTGCTGTGGACGGGACTAGCGGGAGCAATGACGAGCAGTACTTC. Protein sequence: CSAVDGTSGSNDEQYF.

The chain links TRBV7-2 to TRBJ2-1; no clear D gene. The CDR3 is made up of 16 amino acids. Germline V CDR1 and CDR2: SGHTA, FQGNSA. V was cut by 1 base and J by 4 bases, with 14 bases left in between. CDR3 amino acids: CASSLGGTARYNEQFF. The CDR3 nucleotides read TGTGCCAGCAGCTTAGGAGGCACCGCCCGATACAATGAGCAGTTCTTC.

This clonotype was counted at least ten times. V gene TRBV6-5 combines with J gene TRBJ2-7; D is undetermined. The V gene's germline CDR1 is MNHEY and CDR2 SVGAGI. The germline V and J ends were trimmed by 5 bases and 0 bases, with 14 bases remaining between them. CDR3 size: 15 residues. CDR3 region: CASSALVKGSYEQYF. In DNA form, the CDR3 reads TGTGCCAGCAGTGCGCTAGTCAAAGGCTCCTACGAGCAGTACTTC.

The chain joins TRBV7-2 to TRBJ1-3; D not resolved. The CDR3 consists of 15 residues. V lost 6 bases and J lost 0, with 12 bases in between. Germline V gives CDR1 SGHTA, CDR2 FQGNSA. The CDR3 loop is CASSPVPGSGNTIYF. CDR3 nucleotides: TGTGCCAGCAGTCCCGTCCCCGGCTCTGGAAACACCATATATTTT.

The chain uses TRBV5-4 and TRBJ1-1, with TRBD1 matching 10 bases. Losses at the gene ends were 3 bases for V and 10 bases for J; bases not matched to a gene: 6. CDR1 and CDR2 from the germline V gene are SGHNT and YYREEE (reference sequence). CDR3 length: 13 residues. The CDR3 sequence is CASSSGQGMVAFF. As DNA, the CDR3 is TGTGCCAGCAGCTCGGGACAGGGGATGGTAGCTTTCTTT. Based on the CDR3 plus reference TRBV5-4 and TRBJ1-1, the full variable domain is ETGVTQSPTHLIKTRGQQVTLRCSSQSGHNTVSWYQQALGQGPQFIFQYYREEENGRGNFPPRFSGLQFPNYSSELNVNALELDDSALYLCASSSGQGMVAFFGQGTRLTVV.

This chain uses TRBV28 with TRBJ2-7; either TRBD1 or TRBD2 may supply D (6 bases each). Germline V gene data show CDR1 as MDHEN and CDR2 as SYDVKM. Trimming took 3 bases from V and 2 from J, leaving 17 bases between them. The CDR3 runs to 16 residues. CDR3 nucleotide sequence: TGTGCCAGCAGTTTCTCTGGGGGGCGCGGCACCTACGAGCAGTACTTC. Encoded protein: CASSFSGGRGTYEQYF.

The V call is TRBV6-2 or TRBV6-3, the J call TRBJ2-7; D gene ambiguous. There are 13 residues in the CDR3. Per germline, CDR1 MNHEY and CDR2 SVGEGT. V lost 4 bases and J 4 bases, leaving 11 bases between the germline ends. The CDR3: CASSSPRIYEQYF. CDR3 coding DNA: TGTGCCAGCAGTTCCCCCCGGATATACGAGCAGTACTTC.

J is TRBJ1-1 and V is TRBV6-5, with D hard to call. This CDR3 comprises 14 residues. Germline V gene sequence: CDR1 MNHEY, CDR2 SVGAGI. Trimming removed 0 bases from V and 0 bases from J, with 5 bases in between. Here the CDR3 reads CASSYSQLNTEAFF. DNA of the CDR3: TGTGCCAGCAGTTACTCACAGCTGAACACTGAAGCTTTCTTT.

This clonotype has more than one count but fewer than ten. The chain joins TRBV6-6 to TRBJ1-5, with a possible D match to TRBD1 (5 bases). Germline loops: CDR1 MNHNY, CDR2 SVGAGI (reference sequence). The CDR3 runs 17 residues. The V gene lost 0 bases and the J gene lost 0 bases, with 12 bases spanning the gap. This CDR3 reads CASSYSMGQGSNQPQHF. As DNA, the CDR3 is TGTGCCAGCAGTTACTCGATGGGGCAGGGTAGCAATCAGCCCCAGCATTTT.

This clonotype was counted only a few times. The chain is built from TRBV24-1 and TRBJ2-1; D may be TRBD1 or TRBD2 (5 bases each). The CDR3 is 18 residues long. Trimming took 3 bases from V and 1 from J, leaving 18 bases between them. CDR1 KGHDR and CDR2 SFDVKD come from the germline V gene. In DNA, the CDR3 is TGTGCCACCAGTGATCCCGGGATGGGCCCAGGGTCCTACAATGAGCAGTTCTTC. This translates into CATSDPGMGPGSYNEQFF.

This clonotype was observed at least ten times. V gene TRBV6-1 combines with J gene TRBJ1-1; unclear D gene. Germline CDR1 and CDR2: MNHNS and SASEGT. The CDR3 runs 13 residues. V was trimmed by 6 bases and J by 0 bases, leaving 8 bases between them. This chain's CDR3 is CASSVQVNTEAFF. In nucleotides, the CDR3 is TGTGCCAGCAGCGTGCAGGTGAACACTGAAGCTTTCTTT.

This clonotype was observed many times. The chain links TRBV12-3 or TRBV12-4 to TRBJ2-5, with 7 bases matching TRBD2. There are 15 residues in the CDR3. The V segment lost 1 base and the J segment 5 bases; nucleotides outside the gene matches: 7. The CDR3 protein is CASSLVGGPGETQYF. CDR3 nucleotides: TGTGCCAGCAGTTTAGTGGGAGGGCCGGGCGAGACCCAGTACTTC.

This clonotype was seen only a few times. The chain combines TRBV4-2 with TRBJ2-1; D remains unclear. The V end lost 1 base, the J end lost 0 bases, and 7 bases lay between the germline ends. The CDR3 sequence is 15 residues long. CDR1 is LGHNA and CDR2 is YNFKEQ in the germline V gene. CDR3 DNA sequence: TGTGCCAGCAGCCAAGTATGGAGCTCCTACAATGAGCAGTTCTTC. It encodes CASSQVWSSYNEQFF.

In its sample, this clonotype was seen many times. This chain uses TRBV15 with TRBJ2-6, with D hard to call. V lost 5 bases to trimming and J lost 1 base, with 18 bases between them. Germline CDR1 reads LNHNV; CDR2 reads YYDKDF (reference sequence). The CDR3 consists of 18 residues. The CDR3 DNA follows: TGTGCCACCAGCCCGCGAGATGTCGGTTTATCTGGGGCCAACGTCCTGACTTTC. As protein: CATSPRDVGLSGANVLTF.

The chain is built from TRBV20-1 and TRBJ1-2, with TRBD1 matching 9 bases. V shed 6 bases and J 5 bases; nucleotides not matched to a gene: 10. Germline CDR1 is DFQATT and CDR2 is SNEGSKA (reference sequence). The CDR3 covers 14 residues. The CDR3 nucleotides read TGCAGTGCCCTCGGACAGGGGCCCTCGTATGGCTACACCTTC. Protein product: CSALGQGPSYGYTF.

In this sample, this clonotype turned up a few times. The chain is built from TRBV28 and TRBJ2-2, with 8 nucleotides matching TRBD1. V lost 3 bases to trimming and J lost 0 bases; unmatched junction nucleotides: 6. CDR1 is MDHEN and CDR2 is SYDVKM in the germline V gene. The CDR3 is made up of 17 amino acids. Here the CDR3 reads CASSFIRRGPNTGELFF. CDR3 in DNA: TGTGCCAGCAGTTTCATCCGCAGGGGGCCGAACACCGGGGAGCTGTTTTTT.

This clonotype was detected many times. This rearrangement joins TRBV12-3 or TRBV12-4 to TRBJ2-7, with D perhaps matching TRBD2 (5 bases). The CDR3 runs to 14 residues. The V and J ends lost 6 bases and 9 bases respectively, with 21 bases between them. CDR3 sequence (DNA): TGTGCCAGCAGCTCGTGGGGAGTCAAGTTGGGGCAGTACTTC. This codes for CASSSWGVKLGQYF.

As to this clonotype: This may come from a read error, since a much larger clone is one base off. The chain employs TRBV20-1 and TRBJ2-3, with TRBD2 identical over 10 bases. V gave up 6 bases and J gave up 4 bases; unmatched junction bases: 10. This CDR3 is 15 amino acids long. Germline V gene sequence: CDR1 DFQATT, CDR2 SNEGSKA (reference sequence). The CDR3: CSAEEAGGPSDTQYF. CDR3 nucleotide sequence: TGCAGTGCCGAAGAAGCGGGAGGGCCCTCAGATACGCAGTATTTT.

The CDR3 DNA reads TGTGCCAGCAGTTATAGGGCAGCCCTCACAGATACGCAGTATTTT. It yields the protein CASSYRAALTDTQYF. V gene TRBV6-2 or TRBV6-3 combines with J gene TRBJ2-3; D is ambiguous. CDR3 size: 15 residues. Looked up from germline, CDR1 is MNHEY and CDR2 is SVGEGT. Trimming took off 3 bases at V and 2 bases at J, with 12 bases between the two ends.

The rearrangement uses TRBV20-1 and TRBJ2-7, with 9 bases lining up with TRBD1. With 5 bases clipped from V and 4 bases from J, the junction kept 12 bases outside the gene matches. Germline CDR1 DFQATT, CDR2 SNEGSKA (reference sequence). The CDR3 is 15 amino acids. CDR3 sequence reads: CSAFRDTGGVYEQYF. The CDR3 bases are TGCAGTGCTTTCAGGGATACAGGGGGCGTTTACGAGCAGTACTTC.

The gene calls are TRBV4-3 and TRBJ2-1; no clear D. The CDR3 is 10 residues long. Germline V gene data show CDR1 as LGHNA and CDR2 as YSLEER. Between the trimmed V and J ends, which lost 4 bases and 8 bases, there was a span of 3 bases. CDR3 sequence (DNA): TGCGCCAGCAGCCCCGATGAGCAGTTCTTC. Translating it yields CASSPDEQFF.

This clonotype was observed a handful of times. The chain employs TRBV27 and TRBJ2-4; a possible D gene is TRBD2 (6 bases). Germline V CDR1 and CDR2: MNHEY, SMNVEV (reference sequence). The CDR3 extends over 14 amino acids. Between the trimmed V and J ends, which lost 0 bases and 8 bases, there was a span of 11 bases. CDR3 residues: CASSLSPGVDIQYF. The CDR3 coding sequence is TGTGCCAGCAGTTTATCGCCGGGGGTTGACATTCAGTACTTC.

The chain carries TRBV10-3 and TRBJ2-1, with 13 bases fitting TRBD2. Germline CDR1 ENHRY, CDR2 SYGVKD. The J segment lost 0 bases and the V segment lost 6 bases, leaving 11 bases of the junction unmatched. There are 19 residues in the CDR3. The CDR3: CAISGIGTSGKSSYNEQFF. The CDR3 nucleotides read TGTGCCATCAGCGGGATTGGGACTAGCGGGAAGAGCTCCTACAATGAGCAGTTCTTC.

CDR3 protein: CASSQDLEGSETQYF. The CDR3 nucleotides are TGTGCCAGCAGCCAAGATCTGGAAGGGTCAGAGACCCAGTACTTC. This chain connects TRBV4-2 to TRBJ2-5; D remains ambiguous. Per the germline V gene, CDR1 is LGHNA and CDR2 is YNFKEQ. This CDR3 spans 15 amino acids. With 0 bases removed from V and 4 bases from J, the gap between germline ends came to 12 bases.

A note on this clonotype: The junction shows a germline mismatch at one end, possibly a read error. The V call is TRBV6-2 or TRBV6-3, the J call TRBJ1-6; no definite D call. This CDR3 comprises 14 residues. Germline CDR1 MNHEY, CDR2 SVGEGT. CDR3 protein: CASRQWTYNSHLHF. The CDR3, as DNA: TGTGCCAGCAGACAATGGACTTATAATTCACACCTCCACTTT.

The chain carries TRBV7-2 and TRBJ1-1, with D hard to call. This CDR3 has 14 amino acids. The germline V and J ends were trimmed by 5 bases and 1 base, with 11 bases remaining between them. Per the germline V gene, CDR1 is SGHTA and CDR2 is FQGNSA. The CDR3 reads CASSQILGNTEAFF. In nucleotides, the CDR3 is TGTGCCAGCAGCCAAATCCTGGGGAACACTGAAGCTTTCTTT.